This T cell receptor beta chain emerged from a study of regulatory dendritic cells for organ transplantation. Generated by immunoSEQ multiplex PCR, the TCRdb table keeps only in-frame clones and is missing some. The repertoire includes roughly 23,000 clones, approximately 85% of them detected once, and around 0.26% sits in the top ten. Sorted T cells were CFSE-labeled and cultured 5 days with allogeneic regulatory or mature dendritic cells at 1:10. The CDR3 sequence is 17 residues long. Losses at the gene ends were 3 bases for V and 3 bases for J; bases not matched to a gene: 11. The V gene's germline CDR1 is ENHRY and CDR2 SYGVKD. Regarding this clone: Antigen: not known.

Sequencing was done on a sample of naive CD4+ T cells from blood cultured with dendritic cells. Noted subset: CD45RA+ naive T cells. V gene TRBV10-3 combines with J gene TRBJ2-7; 10 nucleotides line up with TRBD1. This TCR came from a human donor in good health. The CDR3 region has the DNA TGTGCCATCAGTGATTCCTCTCACCGGGACAGGGGCTACGAGCAGTACTTC. Its protein product is CAISDSSHRDRGYEQYF.